This entry lists 8 T cell receptor beta chains sequenced from one sample in a study of T cell repertoires in cytomegalovirus infection. TCRdb used MiXCR to reprocess the reads, holding one entry per CDR3 protein. The sample has about 920,000 distinct CDR3 sequences, 31% seen once; the top ten hold roughly 13%. These receptors' targets are unknown. The sample consisted of cultured CD8+ T cells from PBMCs, taken from culture after CMV antigen stimulation. The receptors derive from a human donor in good health (CMV status not recorded). Some clones in this sample may be carry-over from other donors' samples.

Many counts were recorded for this clonotype. The chain links TRBV19 to TRBJ2-3; 7 positions match TRBD1. Per the germline V gene, CDR1 is LNHDA and CDR2 is SQIVND (reference sequence). This CDR3 region has 15 residues. Unmatched junction bases numbered 7, after V lost 7 bases and J lost 0 bases. Written as DNA, the CDR3 is TGTGCCAGTACCCTTGAGGGGGCTAGCACAGATACGCAGTATTTT. It codes for CASTLEGASTDTQYF. Looking up the rest from reference TRBV19 and TRBJ2-3 gives the full variable domain: DGGITQSPKYLFRKEGQNVTLSCEQNLNHDAMYWYRQDPGQGLRLIYYSQIVNDFQKGDIAEGYSVSREKKESFPLTVTSAQKNPTAFYLCASTLEGASTDTQYFGPGTRLTVL.

There are a few counts of this clonotype. The gene calls are TRBV27 and TRBJ1-2, with 9 bases identical to TRBD1. V lost 4 bases, J lost 8 bases, and 11 bases stayed unmatched. Germline V gene lookup returns CDR1 MNHEY and CDR2 SMNVEV (reference sequence). This CDR3 has 15 amino acids. CDR3 sequence: CASSSLGTGLQGYTF. The CDR3, as DNA: TGTGCCAGCAGTTCCCTGGGGACAGGGTTACAGGGCTACACCTTC.

V gene TRBV4-2 combines with J gene TRBJ1-3; TRBD1 might be the D (5 bases). CDR1 is LGHNA, CDR2 YNFKEQ, per germline. The V end lost 5 bases, the J end lost 4 bases, and 9 bases lay between the germline ends. The CDR3 has 13 amino acids. CDR3: CASSWDRGNTIYF. CDR3 in DNA: TGTGCCAGCAGCTGGGACCGAGGAAACACCATATATTTT.

This clonotype has a single count. This chain joins TRBV4-3 and TRBJ2-2; D call uncertain. The length of the CDR3 is 15 residues. The germline V and J ends were trimmed by 1 base and 3 bases, with 9 bases remaining between them. Germline CDR1 and CDR2: LGHNA and YSLEER. For the CDR3, the DNA is TGCGCCAGCAGCCAAGGCCTTTCCGACACCGGGGAGCTGTTTTTT. Translating gives CASSQGLSDTGELFF.

V and J are TRBV11-2 and TRBJ1-4, with TRBD1 matching over 9 bases. Germline lookup yields CDR1 SGHAT and CDR2 FQNNGV. The CDR3 runs to 15 residues. With 1 base clipped from V and 8 bases from J, the junction kept 5 bases outside the gene matches. DNA of the CDR3: TGTGCCAGCAGCTTAGGGGACAGGGTGTGGGAAAAACTGTTTTTT. This sequence encodes CASSLGDRVWEKLFF.

This clonotype was observed a few times. The chain recombines TRBV7-6 with TRBJ1-1, with 8 positions matching TRBD1. Looked up from germline, CDR1 is SGHVS and CDR2 is FNYEAQ. This CDR3 has 15 amino acids. The V and J ends lost 2 bases and 1 base, in that order; junction bases with no gene match: 3. CDR3 coding DNA: TGTGCCAGCAGCTTAACAGGGGGGTGGAACACTGAAGCTTTCTTT. It specifies CASSLTGGWNTEAFF.

The CDR3 bases are TGTGCCAGCAGTGATACGGGGTTCGCTGAAGCTTTCTTT. Translating gives CASSDTGFAEAFF. This sequence joins TRBV2 and TRBJ1-1; D is uncertain. V was shortened by 3 bases and J by 6 bases, with 11 bases between the two germline ends. This CDR3 spans 13 amino acids. Germline CDR1 reads SNHLY; CDR2 reads FYNNEI.

This CDR3 is CASTGTNSYEQYF. The CDR3 DNA is TGTGCCAGCACCGGGACAAACTCCTACGAGCAGTACTTC. This rearrangement joins TRBV19 to TRBJ2-7, with a tentative D call TRBD1 (6 bases). Trimming stripped 9 bases from V and 0 bases from J, with 12 bases between. Per the germline V gene, CDR1 is LNHDA and CDR2 is SQIVND (reference sequence). The CDR3 is made up of 13 amino acids.